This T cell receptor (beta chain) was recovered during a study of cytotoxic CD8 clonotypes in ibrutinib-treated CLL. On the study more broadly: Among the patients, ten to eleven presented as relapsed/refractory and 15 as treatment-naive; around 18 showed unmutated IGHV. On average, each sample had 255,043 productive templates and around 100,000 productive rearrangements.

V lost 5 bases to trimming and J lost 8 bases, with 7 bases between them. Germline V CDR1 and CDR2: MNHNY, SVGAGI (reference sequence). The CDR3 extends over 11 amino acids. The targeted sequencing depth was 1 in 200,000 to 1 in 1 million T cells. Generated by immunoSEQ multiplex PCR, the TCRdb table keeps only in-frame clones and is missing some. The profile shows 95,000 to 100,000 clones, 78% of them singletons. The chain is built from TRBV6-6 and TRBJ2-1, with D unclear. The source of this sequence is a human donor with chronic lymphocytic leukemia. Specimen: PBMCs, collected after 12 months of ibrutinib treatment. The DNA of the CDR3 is TGTGCCAGCAGTAGGTCCCATGAGCAGTTCTTC. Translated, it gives CASSRSHEQFF.